This T cell receptor (beta chain) was recorded in a study of T-cell memory formation after mild COVID-19. TCRdb analysed the 5' RACE reads with MiXCR anew, one entry per CDR3 protein. Here the sample spans roughly 340,000 distinct CDR3 sequences, 20% to 25% being singletons. This clonotype has just a few counts. Germline V gives CDR1 LGHDT, CDR2 YNNKEL (reference sequence). The trim removed 4 bases at V and 3 bases at J, leaving 8 bases unmatched. The CDR3 length is 15 residues. Sequenced input: PBMCs or a T cell subset sorted from them (not recorded which). The rearrangement uses TRBV3-1 and TRBJ1-1, with 7 bases matching TRBD1. The source is a man aged 18 to 30 who had mild COVID-19 (a few samples of this study predate the infection). Cell type and time point are not known. CDR3 sequence reads: CASSRWDSRYTEAFF. CDR3 DNA: TGTGCCAGCAGCCGTTGGGACAGCCGATACACTGAAGCTTTCTTT.